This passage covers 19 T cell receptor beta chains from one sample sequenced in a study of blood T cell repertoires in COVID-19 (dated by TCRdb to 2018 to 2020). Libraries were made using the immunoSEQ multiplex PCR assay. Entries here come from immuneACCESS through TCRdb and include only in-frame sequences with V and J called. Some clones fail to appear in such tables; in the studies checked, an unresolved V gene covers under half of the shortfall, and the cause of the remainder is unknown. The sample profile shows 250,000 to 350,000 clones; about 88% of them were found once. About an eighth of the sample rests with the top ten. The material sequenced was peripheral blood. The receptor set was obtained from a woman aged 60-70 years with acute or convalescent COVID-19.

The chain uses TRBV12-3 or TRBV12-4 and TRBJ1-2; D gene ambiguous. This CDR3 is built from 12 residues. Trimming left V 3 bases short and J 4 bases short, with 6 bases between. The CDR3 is CASSLDSYGYTF. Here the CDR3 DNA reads TGTGCCAGCAGTTTGGACTCCTATGGCTACACCTTC.

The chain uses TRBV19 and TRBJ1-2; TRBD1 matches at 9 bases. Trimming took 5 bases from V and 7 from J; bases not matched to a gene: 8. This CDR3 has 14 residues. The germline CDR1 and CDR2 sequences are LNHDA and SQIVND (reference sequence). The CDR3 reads CASSLTGGRGGYTF. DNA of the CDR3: TGTGCCAGTAGTCTAACAGGGGGCCGGGGTGGCTACACCTTC.

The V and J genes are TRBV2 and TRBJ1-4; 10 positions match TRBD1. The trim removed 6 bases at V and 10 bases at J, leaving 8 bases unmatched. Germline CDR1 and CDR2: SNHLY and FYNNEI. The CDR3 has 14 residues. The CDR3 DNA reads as TGTGCCAGCAGCGCGGACAGGGGGGTGGGAAAACTGTTTTTT. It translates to CASSADRGVGKLFF.

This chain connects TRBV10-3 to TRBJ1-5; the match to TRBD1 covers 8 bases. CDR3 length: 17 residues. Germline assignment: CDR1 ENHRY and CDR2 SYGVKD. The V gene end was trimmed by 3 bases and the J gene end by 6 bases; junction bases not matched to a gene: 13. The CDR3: CAISDAPKDREIQPQHF. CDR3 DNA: TGTGCCATCAGTGACGCTCCGAAGGACAGGGAAATTCAGCCCCAGCATTTT.

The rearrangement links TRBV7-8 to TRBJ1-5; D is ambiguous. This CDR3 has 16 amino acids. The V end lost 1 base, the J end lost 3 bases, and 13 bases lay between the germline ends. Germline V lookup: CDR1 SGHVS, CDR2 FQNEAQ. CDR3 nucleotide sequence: TGTGCCAGCAGCTTAGGCGCAGGATCTTACAATCAGCCCCAGCATTTT. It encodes CASSLGAGSYNQPQHF.

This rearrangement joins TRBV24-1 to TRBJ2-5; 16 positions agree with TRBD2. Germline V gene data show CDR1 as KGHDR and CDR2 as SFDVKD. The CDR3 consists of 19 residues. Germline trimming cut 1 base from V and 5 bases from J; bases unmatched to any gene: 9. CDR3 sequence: CATSDFEGLAGGPMETQYF. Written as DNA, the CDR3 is TGTGCCACCAGTGATTTTGAGGGACTAGCGGGGGGGCCGATGGAGACCCAGTACTTC.

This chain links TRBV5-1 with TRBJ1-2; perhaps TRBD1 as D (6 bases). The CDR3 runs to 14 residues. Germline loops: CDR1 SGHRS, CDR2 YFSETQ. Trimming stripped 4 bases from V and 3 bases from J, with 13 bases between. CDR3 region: CASSPGDGDYGYTF. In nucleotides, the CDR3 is TGCGCCAGCAGCCCAGGGGACGGAGACTATGGCTACACCTTC.

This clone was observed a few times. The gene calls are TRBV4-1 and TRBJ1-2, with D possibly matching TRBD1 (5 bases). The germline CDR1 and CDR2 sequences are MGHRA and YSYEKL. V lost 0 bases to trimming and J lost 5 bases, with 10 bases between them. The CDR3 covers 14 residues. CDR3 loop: CASSQDNQGYGYTF. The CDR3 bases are TGCGCCAGCAGCCAAGATAACCAGGGATATGGCTACACCTTC.

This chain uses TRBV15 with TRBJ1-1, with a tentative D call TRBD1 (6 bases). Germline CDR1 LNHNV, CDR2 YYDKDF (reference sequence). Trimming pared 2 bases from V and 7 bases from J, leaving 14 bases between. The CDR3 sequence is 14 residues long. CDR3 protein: CATSRRTGFNEAFF. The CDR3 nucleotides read TGTGCCACCAGCAGACGAACAGGGTTTAATGAAGCTTTCTTT.

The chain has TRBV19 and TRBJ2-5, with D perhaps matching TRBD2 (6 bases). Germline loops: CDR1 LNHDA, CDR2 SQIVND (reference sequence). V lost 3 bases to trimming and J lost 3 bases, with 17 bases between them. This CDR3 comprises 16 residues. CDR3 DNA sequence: TGTGCCAGTAGTATCCCCCGGGGTAGCGGAAAAGAGACCCAGTACTTC. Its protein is CASSIPRGSGKETQYF. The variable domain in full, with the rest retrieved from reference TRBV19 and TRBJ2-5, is DGGITQSPKYLFRKEGQNVTLSCEQNLNHDAMYWYRQDPGQGLRLIYYSQIVNDFQKGDIAEGYSVSREKKESFPLTVTSAQKNPTAFYLCASSIPRGSGKETQYFGPGTRLLVL.

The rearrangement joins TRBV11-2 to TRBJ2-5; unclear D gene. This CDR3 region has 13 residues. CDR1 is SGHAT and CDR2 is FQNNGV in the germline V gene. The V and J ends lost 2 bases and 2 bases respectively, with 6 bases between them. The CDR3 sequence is CASSLNLQETQYF. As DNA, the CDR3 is TGTGCCAGCAGCTTAAACCTACAAGAGACCCAGTACTTC. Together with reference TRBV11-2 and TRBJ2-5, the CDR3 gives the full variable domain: EAGVAQSPRYKIIEKRQSVAFWCNPISGHATLYWYQQILGQGPKLLIQFQNNGVVDDSQLPKDRFSAERLKGVDSTLKIQPAKLEDSAVYLCASSLNLQETQYFGPGTRLLVL.

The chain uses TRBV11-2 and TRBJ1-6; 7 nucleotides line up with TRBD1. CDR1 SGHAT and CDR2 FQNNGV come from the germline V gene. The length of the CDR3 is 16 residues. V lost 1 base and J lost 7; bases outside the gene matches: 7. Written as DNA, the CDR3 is TGTGCCAGCAGCTTAGCCCGGGACAGACGCAATTCACCCCTCCACTTT. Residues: CASSLARDRRNSPLHF.

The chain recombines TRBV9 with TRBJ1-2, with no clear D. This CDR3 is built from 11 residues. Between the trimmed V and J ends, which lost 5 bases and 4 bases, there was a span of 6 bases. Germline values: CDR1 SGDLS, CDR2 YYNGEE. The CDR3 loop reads CASSFLYGYTF. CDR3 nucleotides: TGTGCCAGCAGTTTCCTCTATGGCTACACCTTC. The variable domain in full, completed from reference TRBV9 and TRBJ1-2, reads DSGVTQTPKHLITATGQRVTLRCSPRSGDLSVYWYQQSLDQGLQFLIQYYNGEERAKGNILERFSAQQFPDLHSELNLSSLELGDSALYFCASSFLYGYTFGSGTRLTVV.

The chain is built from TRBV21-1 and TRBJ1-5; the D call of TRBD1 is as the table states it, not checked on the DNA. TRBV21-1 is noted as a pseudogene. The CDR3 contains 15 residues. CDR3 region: CASSKARTHNQPQHF. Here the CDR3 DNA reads TGTGCCAGCAGCAAAGCGCGGACACATAATCAGCCCCAGCATTTT.

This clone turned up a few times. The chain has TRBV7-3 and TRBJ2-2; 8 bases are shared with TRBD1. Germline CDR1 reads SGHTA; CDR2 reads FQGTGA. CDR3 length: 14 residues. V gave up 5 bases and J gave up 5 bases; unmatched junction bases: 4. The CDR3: CASSRTGFTGELFF. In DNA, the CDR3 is TGTGCCAGCAGCCGGACAGGGTTTACCGGGGAGCTGTTTTTT.

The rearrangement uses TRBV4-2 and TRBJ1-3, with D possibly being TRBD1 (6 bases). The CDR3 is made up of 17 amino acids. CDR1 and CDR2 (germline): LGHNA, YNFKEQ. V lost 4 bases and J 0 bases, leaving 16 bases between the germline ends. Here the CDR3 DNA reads TGTGCCAGCAGCCCTTTAGCAGGGACAAGCTCTGGAAACACCATATATTTT. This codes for CASSPLAGTSSGNTIYF.

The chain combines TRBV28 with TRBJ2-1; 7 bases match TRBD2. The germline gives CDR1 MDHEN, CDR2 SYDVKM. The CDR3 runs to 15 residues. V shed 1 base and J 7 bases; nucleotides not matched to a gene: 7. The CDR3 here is CASSLLWEGSNEQFF. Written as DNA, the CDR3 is TGTGCCAGCAGTTTATTGTGGGAGGGTTCGAATGAGCAGTTCTTC.

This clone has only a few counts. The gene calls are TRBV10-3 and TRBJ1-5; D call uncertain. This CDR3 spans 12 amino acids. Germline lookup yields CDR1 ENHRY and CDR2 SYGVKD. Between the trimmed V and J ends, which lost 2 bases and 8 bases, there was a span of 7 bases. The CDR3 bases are TGTGCCATCAGTGAGCCCCAGGAGCCCCAGCATTTT. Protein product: CAISEPQEPQHF.

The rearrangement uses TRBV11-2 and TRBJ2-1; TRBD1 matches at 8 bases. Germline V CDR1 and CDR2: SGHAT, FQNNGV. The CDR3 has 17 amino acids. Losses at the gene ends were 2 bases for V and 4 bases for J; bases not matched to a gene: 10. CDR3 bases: TGTGCCAGCAGCTTAACCGTCGGGACAGGCGTTTACAATGAGCAGTTCTTC. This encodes CASSLTVGTGVYNEQFF.